This passage covers 31 T cell receptor beta chains from one sample sequenced in a study of blood T cell repertoires in COVID-19. Profiling relied on immunoSEQ multiplex PCR, and the TCRdb table lists in-frame clones only, not all of them. The sample yields about 130,000 clones, less than 85% seen once. Source material: peripheral blood. All receptors derive from an older woman with acute or convalescent COVID-19.

V and J are TRBV30 and TRBJ1-1; D not certain. The V and J ends lost 1 base and 8 bases respectively, with 14 bases between them. Germline values: CDR1 GTSNPN, CDR2 SVGIG (reference sequence). The CDR3 is 13 amino acids. The CDR3 DNA follows: TGTGCCTGGAGTGAGAGCGTGGGTCAGGAAGCTTTCTTT. Its protein product is CAWSESVGQEAFF.

This chain links TRBV5-1 with TRBJ2-7, with 10 nucleotides matching TRBD1. Germline assignment: CDR1 SGHRS and CDR2 YFSETQ. V was clipped by 1 base and J by 6 bases; unmatched bases: 7. The CDR3 is 15 amino acids. The CDR3 sequence is CASSLQGTGVGEQYF. CDR3 sequence (DNA): TGCGCCAGCAGCTTGCAAGGGACAGGGGTTGGCGAGCAGTACTTC.

The chain carries TRBV30 and TRBJ2-4; no definite D call. This CDR3 is 12 amino acids long. The V gene lost 0 bases and the J gene lost 9 bases, with 9 bases spanning the gap. Germline loops: CDR1 GTSNPN, CDR2 SVGIG (reference sequence). In DNA form, the CDR3 reads TGTGCCTGGAGTGTGAGTCCGAGCATTCAGTACTTC. This codes for CAWSVSPSIQYF.

This rearrangement joins TRBV6-5 to TRBJ1-2; 9 bases are a match to TRBD1. CDR1 is MNHEY and CDR2 is SVGAGI in the germline V gene. This CDR3 is 15 amino acids long. With V trimmed by 5 bases and J by 0 bases, 4 bases remained unmatched. The CDR3 DNA reads as TGTGCCAGCAGTCGAACAGGGGGCACTAACTATGGCTACACCTTC. Residues: CASSRTGGTNYGYTF.

This clone was recorded a few times. V is TRBV12-3 or TRBV12-4 and J is TRBJ1-1; D is unclear. This CDR3 has 11 residues. V gave up 2 bases and J gave up 9 bases, with 7 bases separating them. The CDR3 here is CASSLFEKAFF. The CDR3 DNA follows: TGTGCCAGCAGTTTATTTGAGAAAGCTTTCTTT.

The genes are TRBV10-3 and TRBJ1-4; 7 bases map to TRBD1. From germline, CDR1 is ENHRY and CDR2 SYGVKD. With 10 bases clipped from V and 8 bases from J, the junction kept 10 bases outside the gene matches. The CDR3 has 13 residues. As DNA, the CDR3 is TGTGCCACTGAGACAGGGATCGGGGAAAAACTGTTTTTT. Translation: CATETGIGEKLFF.

This chain links TRBV3-1 (or the pseudogene TRBV3-2) with TRBJ1-2; unclear D gene. V was cut by 1 base and J by 4 bases, with 16 bases left in between. Germline CDR1 is LGHDT and CDR2 is YNNKEL (reference sequence). This CDR3 contains 16 residues. CDR3 nucleotides: TGTGCCAGCAGCCAAGGGGTGCGCGGGTTGGGCTATGGCTACACCTTC. This translates into CASSQGVRGLGYGYTF.

V is TRBV3-1 (or the pseudogene TRBV3-2) and J is TRBJ1-1; D unresolved. With 1 base removed from V and 8 bases from J, the gap between germline ends came to 8 bases. CDR3 length equals 12 residues. Germline V gene sequence: CDR1 LGHDT, CDR2 YNNKEL (reference sequence). In DNA, the CDR3 is TGTGCCAGCAGCCAAGGGTTTGCGGAAGCTTTCTTT. Residues: CASSQGFAEAFF.

The chain carries TRBV28 and TRBJ1-2; D ambiguous. CDR3 length: 13 amino acids. Germline lookup yields CDR1 MDHEN and CDR2 SYDVKM. Trimming shortened V by 5 bases and J by 4 bases, and 11 bases separated the two germline ends. The CDR3 loop reads CASSRPGSYGYTF. CDR3 DNA: TGTGCCAGCAGTCGCCCAGGAAGCTATGGCTACACCTTC.

In its sample, this clone was seen a few times. The gene calls are TRBV10-1 and TRBJ1-2, with D possibly matching TRBD1 (5 bases). The V end was cut by 0 bases, the J end by 10 bases, with 12 bases between. Germline CDR1 is WNHNN and CDR2 is SYGVQD (reference sequence). The CDR3 totals 13 residues. As DNA, the CDR3 is TGCGCCAGCAGTGAGTCGAATGGGGCTTTCTACACCTTC. This codes for CASSESNGAFYTF.

The rearrangement joins TRBV3-1 (or the pseudogene TRBV3-2) to TRBJ1-1; D remains ambiguous. Trimming pared 4 bases from V and 10 bases from J, leaving 13 bases between. In germline, CDR1 is LGHDT, CDR2 YNNKEL (reference sequence). The CDR3 is 12 residues long. The CDR3 sequence is CASSRLTGGAFF. In DNA, the CDR3 is TGTGCCAGCAGCCGACTAACCGGCGGAGCTTTCTTT.

This sequence joins TRBV27 and TRBJ1-1; no clear D. The V end was cut by 5 bases, the J end by 1 base, with 8 bases between. The CDR3 is 13 amino acids. Germline values: CDR1 MNHEY, CDR2 SMNVEV (reference sequence). The CDR3 here is CASSPSGNTEAFF. CDR3 coding DNA: TGTGCCAGCAGTCCCTCAGGGAACACTGAAGCTTTCTTT.

The chain employs TRBV6-5 and TRBJ1-1; weak D call: TRBD1 (5 bases). V dropped 6 bases and J dropped 3 bases, with 14 bases sitting between them. The germline CDR1 and CDR2 sequences are MNHEY and SVGAGI. CDR3 size: 14 residues. CDR3 residues: CASRDPGSYTEAFF. The CDR3, as DNA: TGTGCCAGCAGGGATCCAGGGTCGTACACTGAAGCTTTCTTT.

The CDR3 DNA sequence: TGTGCCATCAGCGACAGCCTTAATTCACCCCTCCACTTT. Residues: CAISDSLNSPLHF. This rearrangement joins TRBV10-3 to TRBJ1-6; TRBD1 might be the D (5 bases). Trimming pared 6 bases from V and 6 bases from J, leaving 9 bases between. The CDR3 runs 13 residues. Looked up from germline, CDR1 is ENHRY and CDR2 is SYGVKD.

This clone was picked up one time. The J gene is TRBJ2-1, the V gene TRBV27; 12 bases fit TRBD2. The CDR3 consists of 17 residues. The trim removed 6 bases at V and 7 bases at J, leaving 13 bases unmatched. Germline lookup yields CDR1 MNHEY and CDR2 SMNVEV (reference sequence). CDR3 DNA: TGTGCCAGCAGAAGAAACCTAGCGGGGGGGCCTCGGAATGAGCAGTTCTTC. Translating it yields CASRRNLAGGPRNEQFF.

In DNA form, the CDR3 reads TGTGCCAGTAGGGGGCAGGACGGGAAACTGTTTTTT. Amino acid sequence: CASRGQDGKLFF. The V call is TRBV3-1 (or the pseudogene TRBV3-2), the J call TRBJ1-4; 7 nucleotides agree with TRBD1. The V gene's germline CDR1 is LGHDT and CDR2 YNNKEL (reference sequence). J gave up 11 bases and V 9 bases, and 9 bases lay outside the gene matches. CDR3 length: 12 residues.

The chain links TRBV27 to TRBJ1-5; D gene uncertain. This CDR3 is 11 amino acids long. V was pared by 6 bases and J by 6 bases, with 6 bases between. Germline V gene lookup returns CDR1 MNHEY and CDR2 SMNVEV (reference sequence). The CDR3 here is CASRPGQPQHF. In DNA, the CDR3 is TGTGCCAGCAGACCCGGTCAGCCCCAGCATTTT.

The V gene is TRBV18, the J gene TRBJ2-7, with D tentatively TRBD2 (6 bases). Trimming left V 6 bases short and J 5 bases short, with 14 bases between. This CDR3 comprises 13 residues. Germline V lookup: CDR1 KGHSH, CDR2 LQKENI. CDR3: CASSPTWGDEQYV. In nucleotides, the CDR3 is TGTGCCAGCTCGCCCACGTGGGGGGACGAGCAGTACGTC.

This clone has only a few counts. This chain links TRBV18 with TRBJ1-3; maybe TRBD1 (6 bases). Trimming removed 6 bases from V and 2 bases from J, with 17 bases in between. Germline CDR1 KGHSH, CDR2 LQKENI. CDR3 length equals 16 residues. For the CDR3, the DNA is TGTGCCAGCTCCAGAGAGTTAAGACAGGCTGGAAACACCATATATTTT. Protein product: CASSRELRQAGNTIYF.

The chain employs TRBV9 and TRBJ1-2, with D tentatively TRBD1 (5 bases). Germline CDR1 reads SGDLS; CDR2 reads YYNGEE. This CDR3 is 12 amino acids long. V lost 0 bases to trimming and J lost 6 bases, with 6 bases between them. CDR3 DNA: TGTGCCAGCAGCGTAGAGGGGCATGGCTACACCTTC. As protein: CASSVEGHGYTF.

This rearrangement joins TRBV9 to TRBJ2-7, with 9 positions matching TRBD1. The CDR3 is 13 amino acids. With 2 bases clipped from V and 6 bases from J, the junction kept 3 bases outside the gene matches. The V gene's germline CDR1 is SGDLS and CDR2 YYNGEE. CDR3 protein: CASSVGQGSEQYF. The CDR3 DNA reads as TGTGCCAGCAGCGTGGGACAGGGATCCGAGCAGTACTTC.

The chain employs TRBV7-9 and TRBJ1-2; TRBD1 agrees at 7 bases. The length of the CDR3 is 18 residues. Germline-derived CDR1 and CDR2 are SEHNR and FQNEAQ (reference sequence). V shed 6 bases, J shed 0 bases, and the junction held 16 bases outside the gene matches. The CDR3 DNA sequence: TGTGCCAGCAGGACCGCCAGGGACAGTAAGCTTCCTAACTATGGCTACACCTTC. It translates to CASRTARDSKLPNYGYTF.

The gene calls are TRBV2 and TRBJ1-2; 7 bases line up with TRBD1. The J segment lost 3 bases and the V segment lost 8 bases, leaving 12 bases of the junction unmatched. Germline V gene data show CDR1 as SNHLY and CDR2 as FYNNEI. The CDR3 is 15 amino acids. CDR3 in DNA: TGTGCCAGCCCGGTCTATCGGACAGGAGACTATGGCTACACCTTC. Protein sequence: CASPVYRTGDYGYTF.

The sample holds one count of this clone. The chain is built from TRBV15 and TRBJ1-1; D gene unclear. Looked up from germline, CDR1 is LNHNV and CDR2 is YYDKDF (reference sequence). Trimming removed 1 base at V and 1 base at J, with 19 bases between. This CDR3 has 18 amino acids. The CDR3 is CATSRGSGWSKRNTEAFF. The CDR3 DNA reads as TGTGCCACCAGCAGAGGATCGGGGTGGAGTAAGCGGAACACTGAAGCTTTCTTT. Full variable domain (rest looked up from reference TRBV15 and TRBJ1-1): DAMVIQNPRYQVTQFGKPVTLSCSQTLNHNVMYWYQQKSSQAPKLLFHYYDKDFNNEADTPDNFQSRRPNTSFCFLDIRSPGLGDTAMYLCATSRGSGWSKRNTEAFFGQGTRLTVV.

The chain links TRBV5-8 to TRBJ2-3, with D perhaps TRBD2 (5 bases). Per germline, CDR1 SGHTS and CDR2 YDEGEE. This CDR3 has 13 residues. V was trimmed by 4 bases and J by 1 base, leaving 7 bases between them. The CDR3 bases are TGTGCCAGCAGCGAGGGCGGCACAGATACGCAGTATTTT. Protein product: CASSEGGTDTQYF.

V usage is TRBV5-1 and J usage is TRBJ1-4; D is unclear. The CDR3 totals 15 residues. Per germline, CDR1 SGHRS and CDR2 YFSETQ. Trimming took 0 bases from V and 1 from J, leaving 7 bases between them. The CDR3 loop reads CASSLVGKTNEKLFF. The CDR3 nucleotides read TGCGCCAGCAGCTTGGTCGGGAAAACTAATGAAAAACTGTTTTTT.

DNA of the CDR3: TGTGCCAGCAGTTACAACAGGGGAAGGACAGATACGCAGTATTTT. Protein: CASSYNRGRTDTQYF. This rearrangement joins TRBV6-5 to TRBJ2-3; TRBD1 aligns across 7 bases. The CDR3 is 15 amino acids. V was pared by 2 bases and J by 3 bases, with 5 bases of the junction left unmatched. Germline CDR1 MNHEY, CDR2 SVGAGI.

The V and J genes are TRBV4-2 and TRBJ2-3; possibly TRBD2 for D (6 bases). The germline gives CDR1 LGHNA, CDR2 YNFKEQ. The CDR3 consists of 15 residues. Trimming pared 4 bases from V and 5 bases from J, leaving 16 bases between. The CDR3, as DNA: TGTGCCAGCAGCCGAGAAAAGGGGCGGGGAGATACGCAGTATTTT. It codes for CASSREKGRGDTQYF.

The J gene is TRBJ2-5, the V gene TRBV5-6; the D gene is possibly TRBD2 (6 bases). V was cut by 7 bases and J by 0 bases, with 10 bases left in between. Germline assignment: CDR1 SGHDT and CDR2 YYEEEE. This CDR3 comprises 13 residues. CDR3 DNA sequence: TGTGCCAGCGCACGGAGGGACCAAGAGACCCAGTACTTC. Protein sequence: CASARRDQETQYF.

The J gene is TRBJ2-3, the V gene TRBV24-1; TRBD2 agrees at 10 bases. The germline CDR1 and CDR2 sequences are KGHDR and SFDVKD. Losses at the gene ends were 3 bases for V and 4 bases for J; bases not matched to a gene: 6. CDR3 length equals 16 residues. This CDR3 reads CATSDVSGGDPDTQYF. The CDR3 nucleotides read TGTGCCACCAGTGATGTAAGCGGGGGGGATCCAGATACGCAGTATTTT.

The V gene is TRBV2, the J gene TRBJ1-1; no firm D call. This CDR3 region has 14 residues. Trimming cost V 4 bases and J 1 base, with 10 bases left between them. Germline lookup yields CDR1 SNHLY and CDR2 FYNNEI. The CDR3 bases are TGTGCCAGCAGTGCCAGGAACCGGAACACTGAAGCTTTCTTT. This sequence encodes CASSARNRNTEAFF. The full variable domain, in which reference TRBV2 and TRBJ1-1 provide the parts outside the CDR3, is EPEVTQTPSHQVTQMGQEVILRCVPISNHLYFYWYRQILGQKVEFLVSFYNNEISEKSEIFDDQFSVERPDGSNFTLKIRSTKLEDSAMYFCASSARNRNTEAFFGQGTRLTVV.